This TCR beta chain was documented in a study of cytomegalovirus exposure and HLA in healthy donors. About the research overall: A preliminary data release comprised around 85 million unique TCRs obtained from HLA-typed donors.

A multiplex PCR was run with 60 Vbeta primers and 13 Jbeta primers. Profiling relied on immunoSEQ multiplex PCR, and the TCRdb table lists in-frame clones only, not all of them. This sample's table has roughly 77,000 clones. Points from the study as a whole: Rarity held for most TCR sequences, but there were some public TCRs that occurred in many donors. Using the classifier, cytomegalovirus status was reportedly diagnosed with high specificity and sensitivity. In vitro, a few CMV-associated chains proved specific for CMV antigens.

On this clone itself: Its specificity is unknown.

The sequencing sample was made of PBMCs. The clonotype originates from a man aged 30 to 45 in good health and CMV-seronegative.

The CDR3 sequence: CSVGGDRGEPEAFF. The CDR3 DNA follows: TGCAGCGTTGGGGGGGACAGGGGCGAACCTGAAGCTTTCTTT. The chain couples TRBV29-1 to TRBJ1-1; 10 positions match TRBD1. V was pared by 4 bases and J by 6 bases, with 8 bases of the junction left unmatched. CDR1 SQVTM and CDR2 ANQGSEA come from the germline V gene. CDR3 length: 14 residues. Complete variable domain (other parts from reference TRBV29-1 and TRBJ1-1): SAVISQKPSRDICQRGTSLTIQCQVDSQVTMMFWYRQQPGQSLTLIATANQGSEATYESGFVIDKFPISRPNLTFSTLTVSNMSPEDSSIYLCSVGGDRGEPEAFFGQGTRLTVV.